Listed here is a single T cell receptor beta chain. TCRdb's copy holds only in-frame clones and misses some; the assay was immunoSEQ multiplex PCR. The sample has about 180,000 clones, roughly 84% seen once. With 9 bases clipped from V and 1 base from J, the junction kept 5 bases outside the gene matches. Germline V lookup: CDR1 MRHNA, CDR2 SNTAGT. The CDR3 totals 16 residues. The data stem from a study of blood T cell repertoires in COVID-19. Study information: In each case, the material was cDNA or gDNA derived from T cells, B-cell-depleted T cells, or PBMCs.

This clonotype was obtained from a woman of 80 years or more with acute or convalescent COVID-19. This chain uses TRBV6-4 with TRBJ2-4, with 14 bases identical to TRBD2. Sequencing was done on a sample of peripheral blood. The CDR3 DNA reads TGTGCCAGGACTAGCGGGGGGGCCGGGGCCAAAAACATTCAGTACTTC. This encodes CARTSGGAGAKNIQYF.